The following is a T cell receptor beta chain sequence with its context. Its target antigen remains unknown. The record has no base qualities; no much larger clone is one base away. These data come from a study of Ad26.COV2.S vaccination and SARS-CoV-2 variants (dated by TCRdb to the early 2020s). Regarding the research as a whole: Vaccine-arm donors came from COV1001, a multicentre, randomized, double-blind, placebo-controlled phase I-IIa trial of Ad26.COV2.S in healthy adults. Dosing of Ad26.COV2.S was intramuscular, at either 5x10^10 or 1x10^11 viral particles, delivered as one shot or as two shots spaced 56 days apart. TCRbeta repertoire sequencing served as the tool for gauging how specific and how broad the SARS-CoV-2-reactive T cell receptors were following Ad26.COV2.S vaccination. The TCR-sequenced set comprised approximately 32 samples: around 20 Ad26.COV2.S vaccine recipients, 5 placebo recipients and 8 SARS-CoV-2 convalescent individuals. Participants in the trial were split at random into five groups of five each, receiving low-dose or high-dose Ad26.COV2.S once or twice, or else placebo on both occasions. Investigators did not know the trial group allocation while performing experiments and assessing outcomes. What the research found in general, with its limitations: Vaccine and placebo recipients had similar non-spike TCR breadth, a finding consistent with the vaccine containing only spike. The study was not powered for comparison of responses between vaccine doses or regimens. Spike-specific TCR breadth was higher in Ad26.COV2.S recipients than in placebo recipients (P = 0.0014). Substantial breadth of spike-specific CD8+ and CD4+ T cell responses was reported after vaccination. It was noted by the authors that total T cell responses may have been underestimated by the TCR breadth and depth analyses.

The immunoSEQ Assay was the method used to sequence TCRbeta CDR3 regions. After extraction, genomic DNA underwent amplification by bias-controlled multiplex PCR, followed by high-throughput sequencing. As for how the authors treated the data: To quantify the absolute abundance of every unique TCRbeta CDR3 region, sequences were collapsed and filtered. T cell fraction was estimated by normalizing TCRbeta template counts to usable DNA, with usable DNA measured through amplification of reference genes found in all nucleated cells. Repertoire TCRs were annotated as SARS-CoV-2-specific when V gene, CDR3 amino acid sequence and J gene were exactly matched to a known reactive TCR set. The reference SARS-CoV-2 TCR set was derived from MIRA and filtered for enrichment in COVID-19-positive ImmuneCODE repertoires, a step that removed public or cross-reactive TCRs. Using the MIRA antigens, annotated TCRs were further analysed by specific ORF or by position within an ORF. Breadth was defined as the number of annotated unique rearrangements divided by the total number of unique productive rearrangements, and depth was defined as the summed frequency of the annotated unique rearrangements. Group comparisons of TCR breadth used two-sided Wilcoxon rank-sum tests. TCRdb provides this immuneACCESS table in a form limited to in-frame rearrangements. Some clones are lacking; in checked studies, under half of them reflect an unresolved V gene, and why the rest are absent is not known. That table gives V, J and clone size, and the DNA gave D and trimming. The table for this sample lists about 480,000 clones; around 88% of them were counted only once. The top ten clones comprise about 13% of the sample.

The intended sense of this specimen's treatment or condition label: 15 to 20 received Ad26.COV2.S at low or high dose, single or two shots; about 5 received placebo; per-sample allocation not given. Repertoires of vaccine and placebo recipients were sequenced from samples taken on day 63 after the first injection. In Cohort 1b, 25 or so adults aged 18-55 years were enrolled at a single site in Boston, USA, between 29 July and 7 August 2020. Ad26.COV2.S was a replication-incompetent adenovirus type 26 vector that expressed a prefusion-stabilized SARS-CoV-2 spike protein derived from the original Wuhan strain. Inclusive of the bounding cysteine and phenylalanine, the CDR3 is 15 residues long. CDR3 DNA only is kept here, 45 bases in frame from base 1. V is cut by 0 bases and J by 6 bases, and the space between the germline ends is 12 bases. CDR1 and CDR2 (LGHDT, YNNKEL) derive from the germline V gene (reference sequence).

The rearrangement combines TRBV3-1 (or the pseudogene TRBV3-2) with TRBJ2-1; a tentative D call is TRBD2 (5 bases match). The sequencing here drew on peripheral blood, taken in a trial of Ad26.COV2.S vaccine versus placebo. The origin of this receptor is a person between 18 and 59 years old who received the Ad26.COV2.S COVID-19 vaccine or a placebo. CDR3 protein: CASSQDHHGVNEQFF. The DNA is TGTGCCAGCAGCCAAGATCATCACGGGGTCAATGAGCAGTTCTTC.